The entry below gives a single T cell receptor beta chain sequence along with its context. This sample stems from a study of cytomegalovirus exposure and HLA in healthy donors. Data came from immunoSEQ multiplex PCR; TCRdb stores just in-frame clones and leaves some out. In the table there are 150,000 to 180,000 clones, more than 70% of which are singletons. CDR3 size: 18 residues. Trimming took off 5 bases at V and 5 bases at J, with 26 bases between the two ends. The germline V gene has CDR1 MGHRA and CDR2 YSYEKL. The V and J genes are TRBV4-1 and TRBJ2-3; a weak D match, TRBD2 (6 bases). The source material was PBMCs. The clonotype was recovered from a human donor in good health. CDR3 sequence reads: CASSSYSLRDSNGDTQYF. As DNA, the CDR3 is TGCGCCAGCAGCTCCTACTCACTCCGGGACTCAAACGGAGATACGCAGTATTTT.